This T cell receptor beta chain stems from a study of T cell changes during pregnancy in multiple sclerosis. The CDR3 length is 13 residues. Germline assignment: CDR1 SGDLS and CDR2 YYNGEE. The ends were cut back, 3 bases at V and 5 bases at J, with 12 bases in the middle. TCRdb's table, derived via immunoSEQ multiplex PCR, lists solely in-frame clones and lacks some. The sample has about 69,000 clones; 85% to 95% are singletons. The material sequenced was peripheral blood, taken in the third trimester of pregnancy. The receptor comes from a female donor in good health, enrolled as a control in a pregnancy study. This sequence joins TRBV9 and TRBJ2-7; tentative D call: TRBD2 (5 bases). DNA of the CDR3: TGTGCCAGCAGCGCCTCCCCGGGGAACGAGCAGTACTTC. Amino acid sequence: CASSASPGNEQYF.